These T cell receptor beta chains were read from a single sample in a study of blood T cell repertoires in COVID-19. Produced via immunoSEQ multiplex PCR; TCRdb's table is partial and in-frame only. In the table there are roughly 260,000 clones, approximately 82% of which are singletons. Specimen: peripheral blood. Receptors were obtained from a woman aged 18 to 35 with acute or convalescent COVID-19. Both conserved end residues are part of each CDR3. The D gene is left open where the match is weak. Size values are once, few and many counts, or a class for expanded clones, and some rows have none.

CDR3aa: CASSGDKNTGELFF
CDR3nt: TGTGCCAGCAGTGGGGACAAGAACACCGGGGAGCTGTTTTTT
d_gene: -
v_gene: TRBV25-1
j_gene: TRBJ2-2
abundance: -

CDR3aa: CASSPPSLATTDTQYF
CDR3nt: TGTGCCAGCTCACCACCTTCCCTAGCGACCACAGATACGCAGTATTTT
d_gene: -
v_gene: TRBV18
j_gene: TRBJ2-3
abundance: few

CDR3aa: CASSTRTSRFPYEQYF
CDR3nt: TGTGCCAGTAGTACGCGGACTAGCAGATTCCCCTACGAGCAGTACTTC
d_gene: TRBD2
v_gene: TRBV19
j_gene: TRBJ2-7
abundance: once

CDR3aa: CASSLWTGSASYGYTF
CDR3nt: TGTGCCAGCAGTTTATGGACAGGGTCAGCCTCTTATGGCTACACCTTC
d_gene: TRBD1
v_gene: TRBV28
j_gene: TRBJ1-2
abundance: -

CDR3aa: CATSAHAGTEAFF
CDR3nt: TGTGCCACCAGTGCCCACGCGGGGACTGAAGCTTTCTTT
d_gene: -
v_gene: TRBV24-1
j_gene: TRBJ1-1
abundance: -

CDR3aa: CASSLGGTGDREQYF
CDR3nt: TGTGCCAGCAGCTTAGGGGGGACAGGGGATCGGGAGCAGTACTTC
d_gene: TRBD1
v_gene: TRBV7-9
j_gene: TRBJ2-7
abundance: -

CDR3aa: CASSPDRPPPDTQYF
CDR3nt: TGTGCTAGCAGCCCGGACAGGCCTCCTCCAGATACGCAGTATTTT
d_gene: TRBD1
v_gene: TRBV7-7
j_gene: TRBJ2-3
abundance: -

CDR3aa: CASSFSGTPFPEAFF
CDR3nt: TGTGCCAGCAGCTTTTCTGGGACTCCCTTCCCTGAAGCTTTCTTT
d_gene: -
v_gene: TRBV7-2
j_gene: TRBJ1-1
abundance: -

CDR3aa: CASSHLRGQEFTDTQYF
CDR3nt: TGTGCCAGCAGCCACCTCCGTGGACAGGAATTCACAGATACGCAGTATTTT
d_gene: TRBD1
v_gene: TRBV14
j_gene: TRBJ2-3
abundance: -

CDR3aa: CASRQTNSPTDTQYF
CDR3nt: TGTGCCAGCAGACAGACAAATTCCCCCACAGATACGCAGTATTTT
d_gene: -
v_gene: TRBV6-5
j_gene: TRBJ2-3
abundance: -